This TCR beta chain was recorded in a study of CD8+ T cells in alopecia areata. Using a FACSAria, the CD4+ and CD8+ T cells were sorted from the PBMCs. The CDR3 contains 17 residues. Trimming cost V 3 bases and J 3 bases; bases outside gene matches: 11. Germline CDR1 reads GTSNPN; CDR2 reads SVGIG (reference sequence). Extracted from the samples, RNA was reverse transcribed into cDNA to serve as the sequencing template. The data were produced by immunoSEQ multiplex PCR, yet TCRdb's version contains in-frame clones alone and is incomplete. The sample lists roughly 150,000 clones, less than 75% occurring once. Worth noting for this clone: What it binds is not known.

Broader study findings: The study found higher clonality in lesional than normal scalp, especially in alopecia totalis/universalis. Patients showed less clear TCR sequence sharing than mice, possibly partly because of HLA diversity. In scalp samples, resident alphabeta T cells of normal skin are also sequenced.

Input material: CD8+ T cells sorted from blood. The clonotype comes from a human donor in good health. The gene calls are TRBV30 and TRBJ2-7, with 13 bases lining up with TRBD2. The CDR3 here is CAWSTSGRAQRDYEQYF. DNA for the CDR3: TGTGCCTGGAGCACTAGCGGGAGGGCCCAAAGAGACTACGAGCAGTACTTC.